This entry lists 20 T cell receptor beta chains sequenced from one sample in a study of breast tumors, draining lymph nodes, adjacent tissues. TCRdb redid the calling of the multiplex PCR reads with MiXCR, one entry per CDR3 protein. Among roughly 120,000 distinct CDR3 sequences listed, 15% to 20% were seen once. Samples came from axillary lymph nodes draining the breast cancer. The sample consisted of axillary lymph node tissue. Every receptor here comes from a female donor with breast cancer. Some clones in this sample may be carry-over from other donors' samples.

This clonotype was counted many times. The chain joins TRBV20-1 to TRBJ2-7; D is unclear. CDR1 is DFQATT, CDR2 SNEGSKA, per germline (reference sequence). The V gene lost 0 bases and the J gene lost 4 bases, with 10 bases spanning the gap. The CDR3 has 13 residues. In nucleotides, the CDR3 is TGCAGTGCTAGAGATACAGATTTTTACGAGCAGTACTTC. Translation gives CSARDTDFYEQYF.

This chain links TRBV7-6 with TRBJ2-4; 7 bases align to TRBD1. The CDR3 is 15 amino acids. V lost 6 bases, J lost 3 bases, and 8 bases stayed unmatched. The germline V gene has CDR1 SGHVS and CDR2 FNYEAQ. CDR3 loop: CASRRQGRDKNIQYF. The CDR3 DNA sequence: TGTGCCAGCAGGAGACAGGGCCGGGACAAAAACATTCAGTACTTC.

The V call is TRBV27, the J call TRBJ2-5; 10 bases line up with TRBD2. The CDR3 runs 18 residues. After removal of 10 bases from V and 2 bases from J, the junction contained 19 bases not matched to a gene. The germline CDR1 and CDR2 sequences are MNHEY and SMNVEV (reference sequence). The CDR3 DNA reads TGTGCCACCGCAGCCATCCATAGCGGGGGGCCCCAACAAGAGACCCAGTACTTC. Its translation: CATAAIHSGGPQQETQYF.

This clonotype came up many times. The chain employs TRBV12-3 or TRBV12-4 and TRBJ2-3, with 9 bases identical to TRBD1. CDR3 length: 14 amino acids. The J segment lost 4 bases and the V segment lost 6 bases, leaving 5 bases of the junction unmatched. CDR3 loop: CASSPTGGPDTQYF. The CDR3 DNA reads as TGTGCCAGCAGCCCTACAGGGGGCCCAGATACGCAGTATTTT.

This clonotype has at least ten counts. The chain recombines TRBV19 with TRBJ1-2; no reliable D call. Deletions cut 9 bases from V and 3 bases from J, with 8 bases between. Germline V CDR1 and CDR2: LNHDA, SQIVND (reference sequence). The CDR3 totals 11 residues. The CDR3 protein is CASRADYGYTF. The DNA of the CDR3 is TGTGCCAGCCGAGCGGACTATGGCTACACCTTC.

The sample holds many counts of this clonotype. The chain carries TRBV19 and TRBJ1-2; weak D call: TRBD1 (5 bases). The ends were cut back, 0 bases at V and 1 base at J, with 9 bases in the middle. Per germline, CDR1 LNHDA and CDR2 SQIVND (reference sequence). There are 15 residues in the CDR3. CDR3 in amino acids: CASSIERGGNYGYTF. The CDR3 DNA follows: TGTGCCAGTAGTATAGAGAGGGGCGGTAACTATGGCTACACCTTC.

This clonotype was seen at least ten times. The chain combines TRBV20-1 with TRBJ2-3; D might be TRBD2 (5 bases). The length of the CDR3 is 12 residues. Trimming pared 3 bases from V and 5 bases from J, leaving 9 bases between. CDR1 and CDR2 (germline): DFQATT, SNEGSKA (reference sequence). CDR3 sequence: CSASGKLDTQYF. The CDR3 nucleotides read TGCAGTGCTAGCGGGAAATTAGATACGCAGTATTTT.

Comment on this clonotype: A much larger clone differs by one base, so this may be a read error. The CDR3 region has the DNA TGTGTCAGCAGACTAGCGCCCCAAGAGACCCAGTACTTC. Amino acids: CVSRLAPQETQYF. The V gene is TRBV2, the J gene TRBJ2-5; 8 bases match TRBD2. Germline CDR1 SNHLY, CDR2 FYNNEI. The CDR3 is made up of 13 amino acids.

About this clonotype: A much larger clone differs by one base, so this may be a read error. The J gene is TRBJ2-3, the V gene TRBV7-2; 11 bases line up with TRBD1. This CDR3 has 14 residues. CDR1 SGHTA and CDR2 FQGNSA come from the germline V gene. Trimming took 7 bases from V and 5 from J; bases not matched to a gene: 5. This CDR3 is CASNGTGGRDTQYF. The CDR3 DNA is TGTGCCAGCAACGGGACAGGGGGACGAGATACGCAGTATTTT.

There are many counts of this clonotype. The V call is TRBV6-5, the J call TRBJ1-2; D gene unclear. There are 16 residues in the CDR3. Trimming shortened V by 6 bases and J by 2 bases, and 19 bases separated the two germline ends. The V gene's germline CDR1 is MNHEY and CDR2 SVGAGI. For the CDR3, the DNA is TGTGCCAGCAGGAGGTGGGTCGGAGCGGGGAACTATGGCTACACCTTC. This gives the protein CASRRWVGAGNYGYTF.

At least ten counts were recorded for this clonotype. The CDR3 DNA reads TGCAGTGCGAACGGTAATGAAAAACTGTTTTTT. This gives the protein CSANGNEKLFF. The chain carries TRBV20-1 and TRBJ1-4; D unclear. Germline values: CDR1 DFQATT, CDR2 SNEGSKA (reference sequence). The V end was cut by 6 bases, the J end by 4 bases, with 6 bases between. This CDR3 has 11 amino acids.

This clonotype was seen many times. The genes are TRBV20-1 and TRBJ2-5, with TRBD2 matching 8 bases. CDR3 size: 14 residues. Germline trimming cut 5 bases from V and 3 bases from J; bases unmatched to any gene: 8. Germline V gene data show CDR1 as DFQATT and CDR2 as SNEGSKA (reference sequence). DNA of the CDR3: TGCAGTGCTGCCCGAGCGGGAGCAGAAGAGACCCAGTACTTC. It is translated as CSAARAGAEETQYF.

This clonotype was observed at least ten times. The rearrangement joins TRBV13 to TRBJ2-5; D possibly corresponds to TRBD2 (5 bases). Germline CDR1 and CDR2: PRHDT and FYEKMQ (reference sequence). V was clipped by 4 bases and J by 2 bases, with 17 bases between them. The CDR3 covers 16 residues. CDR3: CASSSPREQPQETQYF. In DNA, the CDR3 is TGTGCCAGCAGCTCGCCCCGGGAACAACCTCAAGAGACCCAGTACTTC.

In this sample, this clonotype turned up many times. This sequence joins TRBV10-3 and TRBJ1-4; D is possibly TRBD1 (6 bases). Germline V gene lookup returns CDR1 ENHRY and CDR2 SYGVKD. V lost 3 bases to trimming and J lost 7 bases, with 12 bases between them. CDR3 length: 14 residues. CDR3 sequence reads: CAISDEPGVEKLFF. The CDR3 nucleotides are TGTGCCATCAGTGACGAGCCAGGGGTTGAAAAACTGTTTTTT.

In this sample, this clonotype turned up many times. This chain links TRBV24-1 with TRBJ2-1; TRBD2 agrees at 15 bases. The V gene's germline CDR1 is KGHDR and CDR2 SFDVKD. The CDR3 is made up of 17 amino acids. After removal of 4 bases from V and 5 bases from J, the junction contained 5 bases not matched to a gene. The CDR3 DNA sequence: TGTGCCACCAGTGACCGGACTAGCGGGAGGGCTCACAATGAGCAGTTCTTC. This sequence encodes CATSDRTSGRAHNEQFF.

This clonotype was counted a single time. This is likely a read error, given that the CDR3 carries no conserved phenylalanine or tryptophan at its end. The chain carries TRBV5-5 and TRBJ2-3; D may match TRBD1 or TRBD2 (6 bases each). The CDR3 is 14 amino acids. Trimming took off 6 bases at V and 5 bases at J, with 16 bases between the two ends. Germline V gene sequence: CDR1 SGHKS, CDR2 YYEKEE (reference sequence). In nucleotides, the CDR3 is TGTGCCAGCACTAGACACAGGGAGGTAGATACGCAGTATTCT. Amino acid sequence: CASTRHREVDTQYS.

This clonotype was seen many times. Here the CDR3 reads CASSTDIRGGELFF. In nucleotides, the CDR3 is TGTGCCAGCAGTACGGACATTAGGGGCGGGGAGCTGTTTTTT. The genes are TRBV6-6 and TRBJ2-2, with D possibly being TRBD1 (5 bases). Per germline, CDR1 MNHNY and CDR2 SVGAGI (reference sequence). The CDR3 sequence is 14 residues long. V lost 5 bases, J lost 7 bases, and 14 bases lay in between.

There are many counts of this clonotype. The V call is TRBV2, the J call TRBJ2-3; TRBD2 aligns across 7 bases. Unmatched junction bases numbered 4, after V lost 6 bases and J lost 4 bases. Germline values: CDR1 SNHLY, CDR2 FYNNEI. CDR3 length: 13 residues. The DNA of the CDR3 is TGTGCCAGCAGACAGACTAGCTCAGATACGCAGTATTTT. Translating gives CASRQTSSDTQYF.

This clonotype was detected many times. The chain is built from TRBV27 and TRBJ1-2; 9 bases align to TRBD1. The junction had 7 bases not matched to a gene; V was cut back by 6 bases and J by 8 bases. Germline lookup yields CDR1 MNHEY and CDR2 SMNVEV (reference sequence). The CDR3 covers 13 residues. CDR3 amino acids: CASRPTGGAGYTF. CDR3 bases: TGTGCCAGCAGACCTACAGGGGGCGCAGGCTACACCTTC.

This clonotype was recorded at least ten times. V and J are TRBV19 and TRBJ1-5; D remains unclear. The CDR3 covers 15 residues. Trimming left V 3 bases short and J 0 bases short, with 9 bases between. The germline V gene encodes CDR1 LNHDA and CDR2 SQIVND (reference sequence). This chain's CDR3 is CASSMRGDSNQPQHF. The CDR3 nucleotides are TGTGCCAGTAGTATGAGAGGTGATAGCAATCAGCCCCAGCATTTT. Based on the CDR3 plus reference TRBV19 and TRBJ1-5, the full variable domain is DGGITQSPKYLFRKEGQNVTLSCEQNLNHDAMYWYRQDPGQGLRLIYYSQIVNDFQKGDIAEGYSVSREKKESFPLTVTSAQKNPTAFYLCASSMRGDSNQPQHFGDGTRLSIL.